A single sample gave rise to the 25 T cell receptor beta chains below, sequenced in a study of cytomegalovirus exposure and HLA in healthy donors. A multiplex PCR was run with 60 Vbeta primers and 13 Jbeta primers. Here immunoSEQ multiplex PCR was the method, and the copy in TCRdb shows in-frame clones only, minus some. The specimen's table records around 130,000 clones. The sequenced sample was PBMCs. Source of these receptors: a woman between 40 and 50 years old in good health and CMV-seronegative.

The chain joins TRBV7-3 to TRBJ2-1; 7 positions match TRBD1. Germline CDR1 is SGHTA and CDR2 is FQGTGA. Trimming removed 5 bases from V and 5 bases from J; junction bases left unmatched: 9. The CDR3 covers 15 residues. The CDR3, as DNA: TGTGCCAGCAGCACCGGGACAGACTTGAACAATGAGCAGTTCTTC. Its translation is CASSTGTDLNNEQFF.

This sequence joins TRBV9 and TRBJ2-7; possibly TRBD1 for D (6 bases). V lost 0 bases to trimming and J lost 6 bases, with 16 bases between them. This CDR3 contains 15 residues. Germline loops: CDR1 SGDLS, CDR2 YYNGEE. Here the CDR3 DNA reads TGTGCCAGCAGCGTAGTTACAGGGATGTCGGGCGAGCAGTACGTC. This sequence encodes CASSVVTGMSGEQYV.

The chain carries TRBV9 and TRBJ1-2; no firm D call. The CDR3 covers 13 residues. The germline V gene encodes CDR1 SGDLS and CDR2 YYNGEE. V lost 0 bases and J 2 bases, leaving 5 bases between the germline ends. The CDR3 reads CASSVGQNYGYTF. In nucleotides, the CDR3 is TGTGCCAGCAGCGTAGGGCAAAACTATGGCTACACCTTC. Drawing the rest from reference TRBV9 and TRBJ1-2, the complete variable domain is DSGVTQTPKHLITATGQRVTLRCSPRSGDLSVYWYQQSLDQGLQFLIQYYNGEERAKGNILERFSAQQFPDLHSELNLSSLELGDSALYFCASSVGQNYGYTFGSGTRLTVV.

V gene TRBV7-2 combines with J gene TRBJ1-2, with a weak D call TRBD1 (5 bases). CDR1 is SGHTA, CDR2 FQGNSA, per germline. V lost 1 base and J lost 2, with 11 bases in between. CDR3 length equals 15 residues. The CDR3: CASSLEPGNNYGYTF. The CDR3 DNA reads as TGTGCCAGCAGCTTAGAACCAGGGAACAACTATGGCTACACCTTC.

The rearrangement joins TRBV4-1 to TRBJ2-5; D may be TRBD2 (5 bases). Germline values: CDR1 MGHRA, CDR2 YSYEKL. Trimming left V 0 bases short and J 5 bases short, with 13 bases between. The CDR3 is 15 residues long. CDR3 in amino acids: CASSQDRGNRETQYF. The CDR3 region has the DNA TGCGCCAGCAGCCAAGATAGAGGGAACCGGGAGACCCAGTACTTC.

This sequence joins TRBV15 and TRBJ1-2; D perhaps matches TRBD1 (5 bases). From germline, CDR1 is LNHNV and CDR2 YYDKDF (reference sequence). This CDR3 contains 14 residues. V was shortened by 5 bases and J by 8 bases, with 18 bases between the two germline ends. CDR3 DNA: TGTGCCACCAGCGGTCGGGGGACTGCTAGGGGCTACACCTTC. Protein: CATSGRGTARGYTF.

The CDR3 DNA reads TGTGCCAGCAGCCCTAGACCAGGGAAATCGGGTGAAGCTTTCTTT. Its translation: CASSPRPGKSGEAFF. This chain links TRBV7-3 with TRBJ1-1; TRBD1 is a possible D gene (5 bases). CDR1 and CDR2 (germline): SGHTA, FQGTGA. V was clipped by 5 bases and J by 7 bases, with 20 bases between them. The CDR3 spans 15 residues. The complete variable domain, with remaining parts taken from reference TRBV7-3 and TRBJ1-1, reads GAGVSQTPSNKVTEKGKYVELRCDPISGHTALYWYRQSLGQGPEFLIYFQGTGAADDSGLPNDRFFAVRPEGSVSTLKIQRTERGDSAVYLCASSPRPGKSGEAFFGQGTRLTVV.

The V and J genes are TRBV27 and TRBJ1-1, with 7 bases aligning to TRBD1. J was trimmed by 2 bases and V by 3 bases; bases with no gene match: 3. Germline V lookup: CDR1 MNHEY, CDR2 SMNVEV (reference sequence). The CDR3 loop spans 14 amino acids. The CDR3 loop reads CASSFGTVNTEAFF. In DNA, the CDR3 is TGTGCCAGCAGTTTCGGGACAGTTAACACTGAAGCTTTCTTT.

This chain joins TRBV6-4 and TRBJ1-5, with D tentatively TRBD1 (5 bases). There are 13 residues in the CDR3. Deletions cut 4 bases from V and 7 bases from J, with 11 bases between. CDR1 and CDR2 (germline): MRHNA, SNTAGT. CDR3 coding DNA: TGTGCCAGCAGTGCCCAGGGAGGACAGCCCCAGCATTTT. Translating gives CASSAQGGQPQHF.

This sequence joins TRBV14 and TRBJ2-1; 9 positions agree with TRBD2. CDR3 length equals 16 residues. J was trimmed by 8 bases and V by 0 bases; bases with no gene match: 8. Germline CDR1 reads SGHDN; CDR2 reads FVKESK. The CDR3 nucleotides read TGTGCCAGCAGCCAAGAGGTCTCTAGCGGGGCCCATGAGCAGTTCTTC. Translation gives CASSQEVSSGAHEQFF.

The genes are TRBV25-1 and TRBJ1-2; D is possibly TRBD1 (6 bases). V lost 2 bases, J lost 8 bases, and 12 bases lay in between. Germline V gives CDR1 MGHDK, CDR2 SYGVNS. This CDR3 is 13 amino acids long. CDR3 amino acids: CASSEDTGQGYTF. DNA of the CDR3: TGTGCCAGCAGTGAAGACACAGGGCAAGGCTACACCTTC.

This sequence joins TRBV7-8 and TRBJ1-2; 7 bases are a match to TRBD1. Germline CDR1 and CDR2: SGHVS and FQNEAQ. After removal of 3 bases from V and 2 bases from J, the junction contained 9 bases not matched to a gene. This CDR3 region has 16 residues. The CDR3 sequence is CASSFQGGRINYGYTF. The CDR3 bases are TGTGCCAGCAGCTTTCAGGGGGGCAGAATAAACTATGGCTACACCTTC.

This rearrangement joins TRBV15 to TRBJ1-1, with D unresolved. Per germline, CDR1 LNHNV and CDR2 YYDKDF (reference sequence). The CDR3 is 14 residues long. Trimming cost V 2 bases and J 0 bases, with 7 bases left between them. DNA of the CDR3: TGTGCCACCAGCAGAACGGGGATGAACACTGAAGCTTTCTTT. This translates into CATSRTGMNTEAFF.

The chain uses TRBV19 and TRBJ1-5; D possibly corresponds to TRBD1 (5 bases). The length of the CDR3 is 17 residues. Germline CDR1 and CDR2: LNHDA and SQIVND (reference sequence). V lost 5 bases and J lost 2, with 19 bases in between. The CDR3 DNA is TGTGCCAGTAGTTCAGAGGCAGGGTTGTTGGGCAATCAGCCCCAGCATTTT. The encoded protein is CASSSEAGLLGNQPQHF.

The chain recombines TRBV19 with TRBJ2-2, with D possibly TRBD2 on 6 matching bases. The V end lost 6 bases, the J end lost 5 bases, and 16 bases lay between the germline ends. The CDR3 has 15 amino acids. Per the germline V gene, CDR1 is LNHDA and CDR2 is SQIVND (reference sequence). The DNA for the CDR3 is TGTGCCAGTAGGGGCGGGGTCTTAGAGACCGGGGAGCTGTTTTTT. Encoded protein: CASRGGVLETGELFF.

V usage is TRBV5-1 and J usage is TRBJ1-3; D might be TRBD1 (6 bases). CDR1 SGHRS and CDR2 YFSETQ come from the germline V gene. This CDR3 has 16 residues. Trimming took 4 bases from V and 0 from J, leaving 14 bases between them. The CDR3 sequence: CASSPGQTHSGNTIYF. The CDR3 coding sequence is TGCGCCAGCAGCCCTGGACAGACCCACTCTGGAAACACCATATATTTT.

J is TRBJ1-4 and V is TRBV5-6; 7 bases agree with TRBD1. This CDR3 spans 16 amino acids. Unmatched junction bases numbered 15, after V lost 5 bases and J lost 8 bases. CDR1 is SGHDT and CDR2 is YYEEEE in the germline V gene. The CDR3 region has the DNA TGTGCCAGCAGTTATGACCCCGGGACAGATAACGAAAAACTGTTTTTT. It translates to CASSYDPGTDNEKLFF.

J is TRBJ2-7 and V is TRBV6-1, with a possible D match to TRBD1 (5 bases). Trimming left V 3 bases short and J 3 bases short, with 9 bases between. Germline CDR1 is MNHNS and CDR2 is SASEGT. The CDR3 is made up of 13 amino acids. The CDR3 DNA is TGTGCCAGCAGTGAGGGGCGGCTCTACGAGCAGTACTTC. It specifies CASSEGRLYEQYF.

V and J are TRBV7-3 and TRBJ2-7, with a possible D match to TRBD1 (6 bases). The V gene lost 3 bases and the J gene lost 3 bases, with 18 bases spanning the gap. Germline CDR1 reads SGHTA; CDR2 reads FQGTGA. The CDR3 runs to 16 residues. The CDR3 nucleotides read TGTGCCAGCAGCTTCAGCCACCGGGACATCAACTACGAGCAGTACTTC. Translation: CASSFSHRDINYEQYF.

The CDR3 DNA reads TGTGCCAGCCGGGGGGCGGGCACAGATACGCAGTATTTT. It codes for CASRGAGTDTQYF. The chain has TRBV28 and TRBJ2-3; D possibly corresponds to TRBD2 (7 bases). The germline CDR1 and CDR2 sequences are MDHEN and SYDVKM. The CDR3 has 13 amino acids. V lost 8 bases to trimming and J lost 1 base, with 10 bases between them.

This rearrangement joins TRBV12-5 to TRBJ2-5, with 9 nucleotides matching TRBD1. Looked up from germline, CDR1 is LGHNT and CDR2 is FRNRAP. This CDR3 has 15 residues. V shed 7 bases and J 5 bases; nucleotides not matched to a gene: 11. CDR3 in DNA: TGTGCTAGTGCCCAAACAGGGGGCGTGGGTGAGACCCAGTACTTC. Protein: CASAQTGGVGETQYF.

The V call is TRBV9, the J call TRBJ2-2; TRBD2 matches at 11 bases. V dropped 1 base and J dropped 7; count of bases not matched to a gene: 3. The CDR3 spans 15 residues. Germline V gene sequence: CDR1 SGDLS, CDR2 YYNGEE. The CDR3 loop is CASSVRTSGYGELFF. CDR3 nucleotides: TGTGCCAGCAGCGTAAGGACTAGCGGGTACGGGGAGCTGTTTTTT.

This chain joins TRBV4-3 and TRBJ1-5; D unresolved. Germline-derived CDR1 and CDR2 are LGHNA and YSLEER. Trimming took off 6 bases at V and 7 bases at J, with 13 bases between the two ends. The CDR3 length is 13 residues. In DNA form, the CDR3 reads TGCGCCAGCAGGTCCCCTGGAGCACAGCCCCAGCATTTT. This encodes CASRSPGAQPQHF.

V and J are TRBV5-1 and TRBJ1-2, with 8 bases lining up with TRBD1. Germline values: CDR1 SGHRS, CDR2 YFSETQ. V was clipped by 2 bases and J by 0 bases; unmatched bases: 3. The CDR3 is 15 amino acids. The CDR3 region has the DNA TGCGCCAGCAGCTTTAAACAGGGGGCTAACTATGGCTACACCTTC. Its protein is CASSFKQGANYGYTF.

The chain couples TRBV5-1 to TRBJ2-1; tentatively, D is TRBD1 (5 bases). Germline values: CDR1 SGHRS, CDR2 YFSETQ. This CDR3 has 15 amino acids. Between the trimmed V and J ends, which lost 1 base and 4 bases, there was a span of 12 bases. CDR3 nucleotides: TGCGCCAGCAGCTTGCCCAGGGAAAGATACAATGAGCAGTTCTTC. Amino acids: CASSLPRERYNEQFF.